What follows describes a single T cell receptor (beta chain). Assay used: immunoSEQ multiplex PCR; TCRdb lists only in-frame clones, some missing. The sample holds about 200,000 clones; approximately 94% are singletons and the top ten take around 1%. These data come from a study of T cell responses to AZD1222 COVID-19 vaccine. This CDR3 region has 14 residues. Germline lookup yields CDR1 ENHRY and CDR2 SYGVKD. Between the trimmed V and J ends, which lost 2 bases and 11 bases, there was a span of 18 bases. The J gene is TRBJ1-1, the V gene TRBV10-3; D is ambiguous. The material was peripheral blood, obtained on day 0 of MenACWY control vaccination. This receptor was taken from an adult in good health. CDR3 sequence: CAISERGKEGEAFF. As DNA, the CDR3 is TGTGCCATCAGTGAGAGAGGAAAGGAGGGTGAGGCTTTCTTT.